The 31 T cell receptor beta chains in this list originate from one sample, sequenced in a study of blood T cell repertoires in COVID-19. Measured with immunoSEQ multiplex PCR; TCRdb has only the in-frame clones, and not every one. The repertoire has approximately 68,000 clones, approximately 89% of them found once; the top ten carry about an eighth. Material: peripheral blood. These receptor sequences come from a woman in her fifties or sixties with acute or convalescent COVID-19.

The chain employs TRBV19 and TRBJ2-7, with D perhaps TRBD1 (6 bases). The V end was cut by 4 bases, the J end by 3 bases, with 16 bases between. Germline V gene lookup returns CDR1 LNHDA and CDR2 SQIVND (reference sequence). This CDR3 comprises 15 residues. CDR3 nucleotide sequence: TGTGCCAGTAGTACCAACCGGGACACCTACTACGAGCAGTACTTC. As protein: CASSTNRDTYYEQYF. The complete variable domain, with remaining parts taken from reference TRBV19 and TRBJ2-7, reads DGGITQSPKYLFRKEGQNVTLSCEQNLNHDAMYWYRQDPGQGLRLIYYSQIVNDFQKGDIAEGYSVSREKKESFPLTVTSAQKNPTAFYLCASSTNRDTYYEQYFGPGTRLTVT.

The genes are TRBV7-9 and TRBJ1-1; 9 nucleotides agree with TRBD1. Per germline, CDR1 SEHNR and CDR2 FQNEAQ (reference sequence). CDR3 length equals 17 residues. V lost 4 bases, J lost 1 base, and 10 bases stayed unmatched. The CDR3 region is CASSWDRDRGQNTEAFF. CDR3 nucleotides: TGTGCCAGCAGCTGGGACAGGGACCGAGGGCAGAACACTGAAGCTTTCTTT. Combining the CDR3 with reference TRBV7-9 and TRBJ1-1 gives the whole variable domain DTGVSQNPRHKITKRGQNVTFRCDPISEHNRLYWYRQTLGQGPEFLTYFQNEAQLEKSRLLSDRFSAERPKGSFSTLEIQRTEQGDSAMYLCASSWDRDRGQNTEAFFGQGTRLTVV.

The gene calls are TRBV18 and TRBJ2-7; 7 positions agree with TRBD1. Germline-derived CDR1 and CDR2 are KGHSH and LQKENI. The V and J ends lost 5 bases and 3 bases, in that order; junction bases with no gene match: 13. The CDR3 contains 16 residues. CDR3 region: CASSTQLSGTVYEQYF. CDR3 nucleotides: TGTGCCAGCTCAACACAACTCTCCGGGACAGTCTACGAGCAGTACTTC.

The genes are TRBV12-3 or TRBV12-4 and TRBJ1-1, with D uncertain. V dropped 0 bases and J dropped 6 bases, with 8 bases sitting between them. The CDR3 has 13 amino acids. In DNA, the CDR3 is TGTGCCAGCAGTTTAGCGCGGGAATCTGAAGCTTTCTTT. As protein: CASSLARESEAFF.

The table lists this clone with a few counts. J is TRBJ2-3 and V is TRBV7-8, with 8 bases that match TRBD2. V shed 5 bases and J 2 bases; nucleotides not matched to a gene: 18. This CDR3 has 19 amino acids. Looked up from germline, CDR1 is SGHVS and CDR2 is FQNEAQ. The CDR3 nucleotides read TGTGCCAGCAGCCATCCTGCGGGACCACTAGCGGAACCCACAGATACGCAGTATTTT. Translating it yields CASSHPAGPLAEPTDTQYF.

The chain recombines TRBV11-2 with TRBJ2-5; a weak D match, TRBD1 (5 bases). This CDR3 region has 13 residues. Trimming took off 0 bases at V and 4 bases at J, with 6 bases between the two ends. Germline V gene sequence: CDR1 SGHAT, CDR2 FQNNGV. The CDR3 nucleotides are TGTGCCAGCAGCTTAGAAAGGGGAGAGACCCAGTACTTC. This sequence encodes CASSLERGETQYF.

The gene calls are TRBV14 and TRBJ2-7; D is perhaps TRBD2 (6 bases). This CDR3 has 13 residues. Germline loops: CDR1 SGHDN, CDR2 FVKESK. Trimming cost V 4 bases and J 6 bases, with 13 bases left between them. The CDR3 DNA sequence: TGTGCCAGCAGCCGCGGGGTCTTGGGCGAGCAGTACTTC. It specifies CASSRGVLGEQYF.

This clone was counted once. The V gene is TRBV30, the J gene TRBJ1-4; D gene unclear. The germline V gene has CDR1 GTSNPN and CDR2 SVGIG (reference sequence). The V end was cut by 3 bases, the J end by 7 bases, with 12 bases between. The length of the CDR3 is 13 residues. The CDR3 sequence is CAWSRGVGEKLFF. The CDR3 region has the DNA TGTGCCTGGAGCCGGGGAGTGGGTGAAAAACTGTTTTTT.

The rearrangement links TRBV30 to TRBJ1-2, with a weak D call TRBD1 (6 bases). The CDR3 contains 13 residues. Germline assignment: CDR1 GTSNPN and CDR2 SVGIG (reference sequence). The germline V and J ends were trimmed by 3 bases and 5 bases, with 13 bases remaining between them. DNA for the CDR3: TGTGCCTGGAGAGCCGGGACAAGTTATGGCTACACCTTC. Amino acid sequence: CAWRAGTSYGYTF.

This chain links TRBV2 with TRBJ2-3; 9 bases fit TRBD1. The CDR3 loop spans 15 amino acids. CDR1 and CDR2 from the germline V gene are SNHLY and FYNNEI. V lost 5 bases and J lost 5; bases outside the gene matches: 8. The CDR3 protein is CASSSRTGVGDTQYF. CDR3 coding DNA: TGTGCCAGCAGTTCCCGGACAGGGGTAGGAGATACGCAGTATTTT.

The V gene is TRBV5-1, the J gene TRBJ1-1; tentatively, D is TRBD1 (5 bases). V was clipped by 3 bases and J by 1 base, with 10 bases between them. CDR3 length: 14 residues. CDR1 SGHRS and CDR2 YFSETQ come from the germline V gene. The CDR3 spells CASSSPGGNTEAFF. The CDR3 region has the DNA TGCGCCAGCAGCTCTCCGGGGGGGAACACTGAAGCTTTCTTT.

The V and J genes are TRBV5-1 and TRBJ1-1; D gene uncertain. Trimming took off 6 bases at V and 1 base at J, with 13 bases between the two ends. The CDR3 runs 14 residues. CDR1 and CDR2 (germline): SGHRS, YFSETQ. CDR3 DNA sequence: TGCGCCAGCACCCACGCCGGTCCGAACACTGAAGCTTTCTTT. Encoded protein: CASTHAGPNTEAFF.

CDR3 sequence: CASSVAIQDRGTDTQYF. The CDR3 DNA is TGTGCCAGCAGCGTAGCTATACAGGACAGGGGGACAGATACGCAGTATTTT. The chain has TRBV9 and TRBJ2-3, with TRBD1 identical over 10 bases. Germline V CDR1 and CDR2: SGDLS, YYNGEE. Trimming removed 0 bases from V and 3 bases from J; junction bases left unmatched: 7. The CDR3 length is 17 residues.

The V call is TRBV4-2, the J call TRBJ2-3, with D tentatively TRBD2 (7 bases). V lost 4 bases and J lost 9, with 23 bases in between. CDR1 LGHNA and CDR2 YNFKEQ come from the germline V gene. This CDR3 has 16 residues. CDR3 in amino acids: CASSPLEGGGRITQYF. In nucleotides, the CDR3 is TGTGCCAGCAGCCCCCTGGAGGGGGGGGGCCGGATAACGCAGTATTTT.

There are a few counts of this clone. This sequence joins TRBV6-5 and TRBJ1-1; 8 bases line up with TRBD1. The CDR3 length is 14 residues. Germline CDR1 is MNHEY and CDR2 is SVGAGI. Germline trimming cut 4 bases from V and 5 bases from J; bases unmatched to any gene: 6. CDR3 sequence reads: CASSFQGARTEAFF. The CDR3 region has the DNA TGTGCCAGCAGTTTCCAGGGGGCTCGGACTGAAGCTTTCTTT.

This clone has more than one count but fewer than ten. This specimen includes other DNA sequences encoding the same CDR3. This chain joins TRBV6-5 and TRBJ1-2; D may be TRBD1 (5 bases). Germline lookup yields CDR1 MNHEY and CDR2 SVGAGI. The V and J ends lost 6 bases and 6 bases respectively, with 8 bases between them. The CDR3 is 11 residues long. CDR3 amino acids: CASRGGDGYTF. In DNA form, the CDR3 reads TGTGCCAGCAGAGGAGGGGATGGCTACACCTTC.

The V and J genes are TRBV9 and TRBJ2-5, with D hard to call. V was trimmed by 0 bases and J by 0 bases, leaving 9 bases between them. The V gene's germline CDR1 is SGDLS and CDR2 YYNGEE. This CDR3 comprises 15 residues. In DNA form, the CDR3 reads TGTGCCAGCAGCGTAGGTAGTTTGTACCAAGAGACCCAGTACTTC. Translating gives CASSVGSLYQETQYF.

This clone was seen just once. The chain has TRBV7-3 and TRBJ2-7; D might be TRBD2 (6 bases). V was cut by 7 bases and J by 1 base, with 11 bases left in between. CDR1 and CDR2 (germline): SGHTA, FQGTGA. CDR3 length: 13 amino acids. CDR3 DNA sequence: TGTGCCAGCATGCCGGGGGATTCCTACGAGCAGTACTTC. Protein: CASMPGDSYEQYF.

This chain connects TRBV11-2 to TRBJ1-3; a weak D match, TRBD1 (5 bases). The germline V gene has CDR1 SGHAT and CDR2 FQNNGV. The CDR3 extends over 15 amino acids. V lost 5 bases and J 6 bases, leaving 17 bases between the germline ends. The chain's CDR3 is CASSRIQGGKNTIYF. The CDR3 DNA sequence: TGTGCCAGCAGCCGGATTCAGGGAGGGAAAAACACCATATATTTT.

This sequence joins TRBV5-4 and TRBJ1-2, with 7 bases fitting TRBD1. The germline CDR1 and CDR2 sequences are SGHNT and YYREEE (reference sequence). Unmatched junction bases numbered 7, after V lost 4 bases and J lost 1 base. The CDR3 covers 15 residues. DNA of the CDR3: TGTGCCAGCAGCCCCTCGACAGGGAATAACTATGGCTACACCTTC. This sequence encodes CASSPSTGNNYGYTF.

This rearrangement joins TRBV6-5 to TRBJ1-2; 8 nucleotides match TRBD1. V shed 5 bases and J 1 base; nucleotides not matched to a gene: 6. This CDR3 spans 15 amino acids. Looked up from germline, CDR1 is MNHEY and CDR2 is SVGAGI. The DNA of the CDR3 is TGTGCCAGCAGTATCGGACAGGGCCTTAACTATGGCTACACCTTC. Translation: CASSIGQGLNYGYTF.

The V and J genes are TRBV5-4 and TRBJ2-6; D perhaps matches TRBD2 (6 bases). The CDR3 sequence is 16 residues long. The germline V gene has CDR1 SGHNT and CDR2 YYREEE (reference sequence). V lost 1 base to trimming and J lost 2 bases, with 10 bases between them. In DNA form, the CDR3 reads TGTGCCAGCAGCTTGCCGGGACTTGCTGGGGCCAACGTCCTGACTTTC. This translates into CASSLPGLAGANVLTF.

The genes are TRBV19 and TRBJ1-3, with 7 bases that match TRBD1. This CDR3 is built from 16 residues. The V and J ends lost 4 bases and 1 base, in that order; junction bases with no gene match: 7. Per the germline V gene, CDR1 is LNHDA and CDR2 is SQIVND (reference sequence). CDR3: CASSTRQGASGNTIYF. CDR3 sequence (DNA): TGTGCCAGTAGTACCAGACAGGGAGCATCTGGAAACACCATATATTTT.

This clone was detected only once. The J gene is TRBJ2-2, the V gene TRBV12-3 or TRBV12-4; weak D call: TRBD1 (6 bases). Trimming took off 6 bases at V and 5 bases at J, with 10 bases between the two ends. CDR3 length: 13 amino acids. CDR3 in amino acids: CASRTQGTGELFF. CDR3 coding DNA: TGTGCCAGCAGAACTCAGGGGACCGGGGAGCTGTTTTTT.

CDR3 nucleotides: TGTGCCAGCACCCTTTGGACTAGCGGGGTTAGCTCCTACAATGAGCAGTTCTTC. It translates to CASTLWTSGVSSYNEQFF. V is TRBV7-8 and J is TRBJ2-1; TRBD2 matches at 12 bases. This CDR3 is built from 18 residues. V dropped 7 bases and J dropped 0; count of bases not matched to a gene: 10. CDR1 is SGHVS, CDR2 FQNEAQ, per germline.

This chain links TRBV5-5 with TRBJ1-6; D gene uncertain. V was clipped by 2 bases and J by 3 bases, with 9 bases between them. CDR3 length: 15 amino acids. CDR1 and CDR2 (germline): SGHKS, YYEKEE (reference sequence). CDR3 in amino acids: CASSFDWHYNSPLHF. CDR3 DNA: TGTGCCAGCAGCTTTGACTGGCACTATAATTCACCCCTCCACTTT.

V and J are TRBV19 and TRBJ2-2; 11 positions agree with TRBD2. Germline trimming cut 8 bases from V and 3 bases from J; bases unmatched to any gene: 5. The germline CDR1 and CDR2 sequences are LNHDA and SQIVND (reference sequence). This CDR3 region has 15 residues. CDR3: CASFSGGADTGELFF. The DNA of the CDR3 is TGTGCCAGTTTTAGCGGGGGGGCGGACACCGGGGAGCTGTTTTTT.

CDR3 loop: CASSLGTSGTGELFF. The CDR3 DNA follows: TGTGCCAGCAGCCTCGGGACTAGCGGCACCGGGGAGCTGTTTTTT. V gene TRBV2 combines with J gene TRBJ2-2; 11 positions match TRBD2. Germline V gives CDR1 SNHLY, CDR2 FYNNEI. The CDR3 is 15 amino acids. The V and J ends lost 6 bases and 4 bases, in that order; junction bases with no gene match: 4.

This clone was seen just once. The chain employs TRBV3-1 (or the pseudogene TRBV3-2) and TRBJ2-2, with D possibly TRBD1 on 5 matching bases. Germline V gene lookup returns CDR1 LGHDT and CDR2 YNNKEL (reference sequence). The CDR3 runs to 14 residues. The V end was cut by 4 bases, the J end by 4 bases, with 10 bases between. CDR3: CASSLDSSTGELFF. Written as DNA, the CDR3 is TGTGCCAGCAGCCTCGACAGTAGCACCGGGGAGCTGTTTTTT.

This clone was observed once. V is TRBV5-5 and J is TRBJ2-7, with a possible D match to TRBD2 (6 bases). The CDR3 runs to 14 residues. Trimming cost V 4 bases and J 3 bases, with 14 bases left between them. Germline V gene data show CDR1 as SGHKS and CDR2 as YYEKEE (reference sequence). The CDR3, as DNA: TGTGCCAGCAGCCTCGGGGGAGGAATCTACGAGCAGTACTTC. Its protein product is CASSLGGGIYEQYF.

The V gene is TRBV7-8, the J gene TRBJ1-1, with TRBD1 as a possible D gene (6 bases). Germline V lookup: CDR1 SGHVS, CDR2 FQNEAQ. V shed 7 bases and J shed 10 bases, with 19 bases lying between them. The CDR3 loop spans 13 amino acids. The CDR3 spells CASTPGSGGRAFF. Written as DNA, the CDR3 is TGTGCCAGCACCCCAGGCTCCGGGGGGCGAGCTTTCTTT.